Listed below are T cell receptor beta chains from one sample, sequenced in a study of OX40 agonist ivuxolimab in advanced cancers. Sequencing was performed with immunoSEQ multiplex PCR; in TCRdb, only in-frame clones are kept and a portion is missing. This sample has 65,000 to 95,000 clones, with roughly four fifths found just once. The material sequenced was CD4+ or CD8+ T cells sorted from blood, taken in a trial of the OX40 agonist ivuxolimab. These receptors were obtained from an adult with an advanced solid tumor such as melanoma, head and neck, liver or kidney cancer. The CDR3 runs from the conserved cysteine through the conserved F or W. The D gene is left open where the match is weak. Clone size, where shown, is once, few, many, or a class for clones that have expanded.

CDR3 protein	CDR3 DNA	D gene	V gene	clone size	J gene
CASRGTSSNQPQHF	TGTGCCAGCAGGGGGACATCGAGCAATCAGCCCCAGCATTTT	NA	TRBV6-5	few	TRBJ1-5
CASSNRDRSYNEQFF	TGTGCCAGCAGCAACCGGGACAGGTCTTACAATGAGCAGTTCTTC	TRBD1	TRBV7-8	NA	TRBJ2-1
CASSAGLAGVSQYF	TGTGCCAGCAGCGCTGGACTAGCGGGAGTGTCCCAGTACTTC	TRBD2	TRBV2	many	TRBJ2-5
CASGRAGSPDTQYF	TGTGCCAGCGGCCGCGCAGGGTCCCCAGATACGCAGTATTTT	NA	TRBV5-8	once	TRBJ2-3
CASSEGWTGEAQYF	TGTGCCAGCAGTGAAGGGTGGACAGGGGAGGCCCAGTACTTC	TRBD1	TRBV2	NA	TRBJ2-5
CASSFALAGGRGVF	TGTGCCAGCAGTTTTGCTCTAGCGGGGGGGCGCGGGGTCTTC	TRBD2	TRBV28	NA	TRBJ2-1
CASRDRGENTEAFF	TGTGCCAGCAGAGACAGGGGCGAGAACACTGAAGCTTTCTTT	TRBD1	TRBV6-4	NA	TRBJ1-1
CASSLYGTDPTIDGYTF	TGTGCCAGCAGTTTATATGGGACAGACCCGACGATCGATGGCTACACCTTC	TRBD1	TRBV27	NA	TRBJ1-2
CASSYGGATNYGYTF	TGTGCCAGCAGTTACGGTGGGGCGACTAACTATGGCTACACCTTC	NA	TRBV6-5	NA	TRBJ1-2
CASSRDTEAFF	TGTGCCAGCAGCAGGGACACTGAAGCTTTCTTT	NA	TRBV2	NA	TRBJ1-1
CASRDWDSLRGKYF	TGTGCCAGTAGGGACTGGGACAGCTTACGAGGCAAGTACTTC	TRBD1	TRBV19	NA	TRBJ2-7
CASSSYRGRDETQYF	TGTGCCAGCAGCTCGTACAGGGGGCGGGATGAGACCCAGTACTTC	TRBD1	TRBV5-5	NA	TRBJ2-5
CASSRGNQPQHF	TGTGCCAGTTCTAGGGGGAATCAGCCCCAGCATTTT	NA	TRBV28	NA	TRBJ1-5
CASSQTNEQFF	TGTGCCAGTAGCCAAACCAATGAGCAGTTCTTC	NA	TRBV19	NA	TRBJ2-1
CASSRQGDTEAFF	TGTGCCAGCAGCAGACAGGGAGACACTGAAGCTTTCTTT	TRBD1	TRBV6-4	NA	TRBJ1-1
CASSTTGLNGYTF	TGCGCCAGCAGCACCACAGGGTTAAATGGCTACACCTTC	NA	TRBV5-1	NA	TRBJ1-2
CASSFGRNIYGYTF	TGTGCCAGCAGCTTTGGACGGAACATCTATGGCTACACCTTC	NA	TRBV5-4	once	TRBJ1-2
CASSQQPGLGSYNEQFF	TGCGCCAGCAGCCAACAACCGGGACTAGGCTCCTACAATGAGCAGTTCTTC	TRBD2	TRBV4-3	NA	TRBJ2-1
CAISDIQGLGKNIQYF	TGTGCCATCAGTGACATACAGGGCCTGGGCAAAAACATTCAGTACTTC	NA	TRBV10-3	NA	TRBJ2-4
CASSFDRGRENEQFF	TGTGCCAGCAGCTTTGACAGGGGGCGCGAGAATGAGCAGTTCTTC	TRBD1	TRBV5-4	NA	TRBJ2-1
CASSERSGGTDTQYF	TGTGCCAGCAGTGAGAGGTCAGGGGGTACAGATACGCAGTATTTT	TRBD1	TRBV6-1	few	TRBJ2-3
CASSEWRGGIDTQYF	TGTGCCAGCAGTGAATGGCGGGGAGGCATAGATACGCAGTATTTT	NA	TRBV2	NA	TRBJ2-3
CASSLRVSLGQETQYF	TGCGCCAGCAGCCTCCGGGTCTCTTTGGGGCAAGAGACCCAGTACTTC	NA	TRBV5-1	NA	TRBJ2-5
CSVSRDREGEKLFF	TGCAGCGTTTCCCGGGACAGGGAGGGTGAAAAACTGTTTTTT	TRBD1	TRBV29-1	NA	TRBJ1-4
CASSQSGGYNEQFF	TGCGCCAGCAGCCAGAGCGGGGGATACAATGAGCAGTTCTTC	TRBD2	TRBV4-3	NA	TRBJ2-1
CASSPERTSYEQYF	TGTGCCAGCAGTCCGGAAAGGACGAGCTACGAGCAGTACTTC	NA	TRBV6-1	NA	TRBJ2-7
CASSLAGRTYNEQFF	TGTGCCAGCAGCTTGGCAGGGAGGACCTACAATGAGCAGTTCTTC	NA	TRBV5-8	NA	TRBJ2-1
CASSPSGGTYEQYF	TGTGCCAGCAGCCCATCAGGGGGAACCTACGAGCAGTACTTC	TRBD1	TRBV6-6	NA	TRBJ2-7
CASSEWGGNQETQYF	TGTGCCAGCAGTGAATGGGGGGGTAACCAAGAGACCCAGTACTTC	TRBD2	TRBV2	few	TRBJ2-5
CASSPPRRSTGELFF	TGTGCCAGCTCACCTCCGCGGAGGAGCACCGGGGAGCTGTTTTTT	NA	TRBV18	NA	TRBJ2-2
CASSLGEAFF	TGTGCCAGCAGTTTGGGTGAAGCTTTCTTT	NA	TRBV28	NA	TRBJ1-1
CASSSVGGDTQYF	TGTGCCAGCAGCTCCGTTGGAGGAGATACGCAGTATTTT	NA	TRBV27	NA	TRBJ2-3
CAHGQDRGYTF	TGTGCTCATGGACAGGATCGCGGCTACACCTTC	TRBD1	TRBV30	once	TRBJ1-2
CASKDNMNTEAFF	TGTGCCAGCAAGGATAACATGAACACTGAAGCTTTCTTT	NA	TRBV25-1	once	TRBJ1-1
CAIRGGLAGSSYNEQFF	TGTGCCATCAGAGGAGGACTAGCGGGGAGCTCCTACAATGAGCAGTTCTTC	TRBD2	TRBV10-3	NA	TRBJ2-1
CASSPRYSNQPQHF	TGTGCCAGCAGTCCCCGTTATAGCAATCAGCCCCAGCATTTT	NA	TRBV27	NA	TRBJ1-5
CSAQGPNTGELFF	TGCAGCGCGCAGGGACCGAACACCGGGGAGCTGTTTTTT	NA	TRBV29-1	NA	TRBJ2-2
CASRLAGLAGGSASGELFF	TGTGCAAGTCGCTTAGCGGGACTAGCGGGAGGGTCGGCGAGCGGGGAGCTGTTTTTT	NA	TRBV12-2	NA	TRBJ2-2
CASSLSSSYEQYF	TGTGCCAGCTCACTATCGAGCTCCTACGAGCAGTACTTC	NA	TRBV18	NA	TRBJ2-7
CASSSGQGVGSPLHF	TGTGCCAGCAGCTCAGGACAGGGGGTAGGATCACCCCTCCACTTT	TRBD1	TRBV7-3	NA	TRBJ1-6
CASSPKSGGAGTGELFF	TGTGCCAGCAGCCCAAAGTCAGGGGGCGCGGGCACCGGGGAGCTGTTTTTT	TRBD1	TRBV5-4	NA	TRBJ2-2
CASSDPGQGDEKLFF	TGTGCCAGCAGTGACCCGGGACAAGGGGATGAAAAACTGTTTTTT	NA	TRBV6-1	NA	TRBJ1-4
CASSSPGNPNTEAFF	TGTGCCAGCAGTTCTCCGGGTAACCCGAACACTGAAGCTTTCTTT	NA	TRBV6-6	NA	TRBJ1-1
CASSSRWSATNEKLFF	TGTGCCAGTAGTTCTCGGTGGTCCGCAACTAATGAAAAACTGTTTTTT	NA	TRBV19	NA	TRBJ1-4
CASSAGLAGTDTQYF	TGTGCCAGCAGCGCGGGACTAGCGGGCACAGATACGCAGTATTTT	TRBD2	TRBV9	NA	TRBJ2-3
CASSIQGSNEKLFF	TGTGCCAGCAGCATACAGGGGAGTAATGAAAAACTGTTTTTT	TRBD1	TRBV5-5	NA	TRBJ1-4
CASSQSRVAEKLFF	TGTGCCAGCAGTCAATCAAGGGTGGCTGAAAAACTGTTTTTT	NA	TRBV27	NA	TRBJ1-4
CASRRDIHREQYF	TGTGCCAGCAGACGGGACATCCATAGGGAGCAGTACTTC	NA	TRBV6-5	NA	TRBJ2-7
CASSGASLAATGELFF	TGTGCCAGCAGCGGCGCAAGTCTAGCGGCCACCGGGGAGCTGTTTTTT	TRBD2	TRBV2	NA	TRBJ2-2
CASSTRTGLSGNTIYF	TGTGCCAGCAGCACCCGAACCGGACTCTCTGGAAACACCATATATTTT	NA	TRBV9	NA	TRBJ1-3
CASSLGGYEQYF	TGTGCCAGCAGCTTGGGGGGCTACGAGCAGTACTTC	NA	TRBV5-8	NA	TRBJ2-7
CASSGIQGLSGNTIYF	TGTGCCAGCAGTGGGATTCAGGGGCTCTCTGGAAACACCATATATTTT	NA	TRBV2	NA	TRBJ1-3
CASSHRTGGNEKLFF	TGCGCCAGCAGCCACCGGACAGGGGGAAATGAAAAACTGTTTTTT	TRBD1	TRBV5-1	NA	TRBJ1-4